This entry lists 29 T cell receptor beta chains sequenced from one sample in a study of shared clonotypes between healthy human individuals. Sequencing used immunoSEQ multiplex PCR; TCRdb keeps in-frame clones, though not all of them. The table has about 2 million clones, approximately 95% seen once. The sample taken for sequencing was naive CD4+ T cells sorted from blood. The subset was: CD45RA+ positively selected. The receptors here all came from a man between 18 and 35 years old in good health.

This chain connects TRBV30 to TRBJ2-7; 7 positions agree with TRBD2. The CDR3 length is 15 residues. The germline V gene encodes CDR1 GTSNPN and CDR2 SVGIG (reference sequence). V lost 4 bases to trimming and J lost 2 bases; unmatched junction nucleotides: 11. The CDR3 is CAWKREGLSPYEQYF. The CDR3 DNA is TGTGCCTGGAAACGAGAGGGACTAAGTCCCTACGAGCAGTACTTC.

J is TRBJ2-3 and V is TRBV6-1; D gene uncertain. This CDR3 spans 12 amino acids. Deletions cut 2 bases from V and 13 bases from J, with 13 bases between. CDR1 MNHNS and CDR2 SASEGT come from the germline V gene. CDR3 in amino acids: CASSEMGKREYF. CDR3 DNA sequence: TGTGCCAGCAGTGAAATGGGTAAACGGGAGTATTTT.

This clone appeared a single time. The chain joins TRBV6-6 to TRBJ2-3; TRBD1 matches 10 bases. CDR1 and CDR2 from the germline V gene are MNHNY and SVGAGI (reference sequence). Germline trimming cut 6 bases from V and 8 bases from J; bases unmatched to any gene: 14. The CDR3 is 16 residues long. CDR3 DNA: TGTGCCAGCAGGGAACTGCGGGACAGGGGTCCAGGTACGCAGTATTTT. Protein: CASRELRDRGPGTQYF.

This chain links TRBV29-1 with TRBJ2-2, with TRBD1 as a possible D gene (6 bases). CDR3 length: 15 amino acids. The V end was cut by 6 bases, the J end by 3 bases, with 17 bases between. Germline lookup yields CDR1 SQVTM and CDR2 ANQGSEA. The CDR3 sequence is CSVTNPGHYTGELFF. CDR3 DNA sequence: TGCAGCGTCACCAACCCGGGACACTACACCGGGGAGCTGTTTTTT.

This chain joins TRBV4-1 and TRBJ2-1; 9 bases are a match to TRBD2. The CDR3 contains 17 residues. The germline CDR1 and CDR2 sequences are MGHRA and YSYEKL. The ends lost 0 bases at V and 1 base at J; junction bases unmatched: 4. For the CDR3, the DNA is TGCGCCAGCAGCCAAGATATGGCGGGAGGGTCCTACAATGAGCAGTTCTTC. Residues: CASSQDMAGGSYNEQFF.

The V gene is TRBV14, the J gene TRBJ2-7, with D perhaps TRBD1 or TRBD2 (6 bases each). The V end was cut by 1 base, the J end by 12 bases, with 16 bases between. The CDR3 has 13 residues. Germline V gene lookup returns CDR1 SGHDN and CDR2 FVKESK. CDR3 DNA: TGTGCCAGCAGCCAAGGATGGGGGGCGTCCCTGTACTTC. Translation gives CASSQGWGASLYF.

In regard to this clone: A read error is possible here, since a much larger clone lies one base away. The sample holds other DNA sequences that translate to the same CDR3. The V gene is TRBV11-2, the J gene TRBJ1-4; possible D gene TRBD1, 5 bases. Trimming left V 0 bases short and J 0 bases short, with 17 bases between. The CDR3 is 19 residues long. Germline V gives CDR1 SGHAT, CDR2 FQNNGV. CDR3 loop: CASSLDSGQASATNEKLFF. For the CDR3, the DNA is TGTGCCAGCAGCTTAGATTCGGGGCAGGCCAGTGCAACTAATGAAAAACTGTTTTTT.

CDR3 nucleotides: TGTGCCAGCAGTTTGACAGGGGTTGGCTACACCTTC. The encoded protein is CASSLTGVGYTF. This rearrangement joins TRBV6-5 to TRBJ1-2; 8 bases agree with TRBD1. J gave up 7 bases and V 4 bases, and 2 bases lay outside the gene matches. Germline CDR1 MNHEY, CDR2 SVGAGI. The CDR3 loop spans 12 amino acids.

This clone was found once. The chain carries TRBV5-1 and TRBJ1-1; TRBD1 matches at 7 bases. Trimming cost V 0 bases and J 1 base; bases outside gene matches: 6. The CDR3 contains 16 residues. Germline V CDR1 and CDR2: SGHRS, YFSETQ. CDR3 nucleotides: TGCGCCAGCAGCTTGGAGGGACAGAGGTCGAACACTGAAGCTTTCTTT. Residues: CASSLEGQRSNTEAFF.

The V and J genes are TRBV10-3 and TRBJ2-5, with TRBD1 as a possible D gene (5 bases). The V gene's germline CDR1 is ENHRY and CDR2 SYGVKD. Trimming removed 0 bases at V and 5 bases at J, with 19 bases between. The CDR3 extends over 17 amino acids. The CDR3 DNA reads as TGTGCCATCAGTGAGTCTTCTCGGACAATCACCGAGGAGACCCAGTACTTC. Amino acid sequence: CAISESSRTITEETQYF.

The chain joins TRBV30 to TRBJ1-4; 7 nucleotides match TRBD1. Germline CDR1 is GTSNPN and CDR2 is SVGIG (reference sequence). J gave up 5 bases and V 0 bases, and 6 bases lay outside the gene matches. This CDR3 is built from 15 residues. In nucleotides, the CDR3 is TGTGCCTGGAGTGTAGGGGGCCGAACGAATGAAAAACTGTTTTTT. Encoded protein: CAWSVGGRTNEKLFF.

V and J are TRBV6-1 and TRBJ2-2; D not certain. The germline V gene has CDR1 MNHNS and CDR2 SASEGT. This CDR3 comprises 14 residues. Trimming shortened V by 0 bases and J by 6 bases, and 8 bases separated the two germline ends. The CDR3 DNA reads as TGTGCCAGCAGTGAAGCGCATAGGGCCGGGGAGCTGTTTTTT. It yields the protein CASSEAHRAGELFF.

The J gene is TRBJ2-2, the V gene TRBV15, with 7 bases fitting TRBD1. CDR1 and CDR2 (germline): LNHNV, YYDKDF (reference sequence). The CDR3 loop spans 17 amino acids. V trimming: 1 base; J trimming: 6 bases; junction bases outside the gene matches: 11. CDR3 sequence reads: CATSRGTGVGLSGELFF. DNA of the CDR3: TGTGCCACCAGCAGAGGTACAGGGGTAGGCTTATCCGGGGAGCTGTTTTTT.

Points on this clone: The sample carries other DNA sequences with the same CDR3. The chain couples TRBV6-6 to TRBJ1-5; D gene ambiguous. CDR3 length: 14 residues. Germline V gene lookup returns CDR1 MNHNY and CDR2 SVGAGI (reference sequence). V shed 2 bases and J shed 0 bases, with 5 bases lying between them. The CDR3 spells CASSYTGSNQPQHF. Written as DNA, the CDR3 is TGTGCCAGCAGTTACACCGGTAGCAATCAGCCCCAGCATTTT.

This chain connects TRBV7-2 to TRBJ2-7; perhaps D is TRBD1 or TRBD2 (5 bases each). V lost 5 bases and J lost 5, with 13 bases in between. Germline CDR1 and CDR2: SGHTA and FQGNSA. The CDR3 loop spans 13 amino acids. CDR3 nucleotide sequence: TGTGCCAGCAGCCCGGGGCGCTCGGACGAGCAGTACTTC. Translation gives CASSPGRSDEQYF.

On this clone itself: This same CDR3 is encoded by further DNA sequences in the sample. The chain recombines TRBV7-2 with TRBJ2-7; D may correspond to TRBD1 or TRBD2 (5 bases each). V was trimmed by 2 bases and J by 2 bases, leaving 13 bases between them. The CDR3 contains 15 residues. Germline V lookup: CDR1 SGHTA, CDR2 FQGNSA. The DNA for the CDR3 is TGTGCCAGCAGCTTATCCGGGGCAGGGACCTACGAGCAGTACTTC. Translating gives CASSLSGAGTYEQYF.

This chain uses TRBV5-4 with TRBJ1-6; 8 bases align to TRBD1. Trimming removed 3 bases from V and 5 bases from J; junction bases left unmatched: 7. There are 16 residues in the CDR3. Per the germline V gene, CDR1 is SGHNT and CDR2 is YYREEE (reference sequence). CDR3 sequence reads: CASSSYRGEHNSPLHF. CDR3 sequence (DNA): TGTGCCAGCAGCTCATACAGGGGGGAACATAATTCACCCCTCCACTTT.

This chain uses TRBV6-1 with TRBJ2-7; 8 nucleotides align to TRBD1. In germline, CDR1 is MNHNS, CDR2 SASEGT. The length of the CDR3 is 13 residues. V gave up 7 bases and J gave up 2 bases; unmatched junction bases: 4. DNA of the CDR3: TGTGCCAGCACCTCGGACAGGGCCTACGAGCAGTACTTC. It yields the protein CASTSDRAYEQYF.

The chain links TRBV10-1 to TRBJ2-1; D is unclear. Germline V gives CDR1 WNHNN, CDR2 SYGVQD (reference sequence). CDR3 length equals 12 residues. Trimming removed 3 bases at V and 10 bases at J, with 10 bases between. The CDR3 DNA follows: TGCGCCAGCAGTGACTTGATTAGCGAGCAGTTCTTC. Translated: CASSDLISEQFF.

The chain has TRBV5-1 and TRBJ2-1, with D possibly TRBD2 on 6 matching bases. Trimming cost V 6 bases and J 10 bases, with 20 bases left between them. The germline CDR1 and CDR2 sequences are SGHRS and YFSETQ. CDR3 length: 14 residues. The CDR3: CASTPKTSSGEQFF. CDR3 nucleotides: TGCGCCAGCACCCCGAAAACTAGCTCAGGCGAGCAGTTCTTC. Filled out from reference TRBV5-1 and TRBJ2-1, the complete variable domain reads KAGVTQTPRYLIKTRGQQVTLSCSPISGHRSVSWYQQTPGQGLQFLFEYFSETQRNKGNFPGRFSGRQFSNSRSEMNVSTLELGDSALYLCASTPKTSSGEQFFGPGTRLTVL.

CDR3 sequence: CASSFSGSVGYNEQFF. The CDR3 nucleotides read TGTGCCAGCAGCTTTAGCGGGAGCGTGGGCTACAATGAGCAGTTCTTC. The chain has TRBV7-8 and TRBJ2-1, with 9 bases fitting TRBD2. V gave up 3 bases and J gave up 3 bases; unmatched junction bases: 6. Germline assignment: CDR1 SGHVS and CDR2 FQNEAQ. There are 16 residues in the CDR3. Combining the CDR3 with reference TRBV7-8 and TRBJ2-1 gives the whole variable domain GAGVSQSPRYKVAKRGQDVALRCDPISGHVSLFWYQQALGQGPEFLTYFQNEAQLDKSGLPSDRFFAERPEGSVSTLKIQRTQQEDSAVYLCASSFSGSVGYNEQFFGPGTRLTVL.

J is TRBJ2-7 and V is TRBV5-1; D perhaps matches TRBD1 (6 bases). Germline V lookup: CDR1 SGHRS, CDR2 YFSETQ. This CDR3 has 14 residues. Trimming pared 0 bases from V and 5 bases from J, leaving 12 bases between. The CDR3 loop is CASSLGDTSDEQYF. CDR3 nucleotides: TGCGCCAGCAGCTTGGGGGACACTTCTGACGAGCAGTACTTC.

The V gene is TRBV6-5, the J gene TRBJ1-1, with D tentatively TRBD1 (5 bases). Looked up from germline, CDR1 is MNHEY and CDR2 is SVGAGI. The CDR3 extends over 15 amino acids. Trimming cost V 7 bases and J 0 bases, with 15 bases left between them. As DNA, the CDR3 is TGTGCCAGCAACGACGGGTGGGGGATGAACACTGAAGCTTTCTTT. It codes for CASNDGWGMNTEAFF.

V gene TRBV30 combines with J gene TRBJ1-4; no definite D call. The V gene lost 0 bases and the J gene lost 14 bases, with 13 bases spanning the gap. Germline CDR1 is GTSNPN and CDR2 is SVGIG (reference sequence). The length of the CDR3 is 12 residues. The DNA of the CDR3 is TGTGCCTGGAGTGTAGCTAAGTTCAGGCTGTTTTTT. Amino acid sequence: CAWSVAKFRLFF.

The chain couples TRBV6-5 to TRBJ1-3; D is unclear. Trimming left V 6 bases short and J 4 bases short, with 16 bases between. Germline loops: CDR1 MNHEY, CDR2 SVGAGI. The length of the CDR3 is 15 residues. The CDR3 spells CASSPTRARGNTIYF. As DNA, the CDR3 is TGTGCCAGCAGCCCGACTAGGGCGAGAGGAAACACCATATATTTT.

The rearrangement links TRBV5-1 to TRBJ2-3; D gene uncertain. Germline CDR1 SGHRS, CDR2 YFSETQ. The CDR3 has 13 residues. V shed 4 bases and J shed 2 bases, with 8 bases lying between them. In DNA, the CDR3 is TGCGCCAGCAGCGCGCTAGACACAGATACGCAGTATTTT. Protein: CASSALDTDTQYF. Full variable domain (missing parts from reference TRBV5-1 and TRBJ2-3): KAGVTQTPRYLIKTRGQQVTLSCSPISGHRSVSWYQQTPGQGLQFLFEYFSETQRNKGNFPGRFSGRQFSNSRSEMNVSTLELGDSALYLCASSALDTDTQYFGPGTRLTVL.

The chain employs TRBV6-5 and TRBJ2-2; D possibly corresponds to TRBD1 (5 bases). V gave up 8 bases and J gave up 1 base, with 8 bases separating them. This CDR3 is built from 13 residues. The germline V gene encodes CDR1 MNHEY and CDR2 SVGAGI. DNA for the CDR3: TGTGCCAGCGGCAGGGTGAACACCGGGGAGCTGTTTTTT. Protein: CASGRVNTGELFF.

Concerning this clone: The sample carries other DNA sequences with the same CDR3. CDR3 residues: CASSYSGTYEQYF. CDR3 coding DNA: TGTGCCAGCAGTTACTCGGGGACCTACGAGCAGTACTTC. The V call is TRBV6-6, the J call TRBJ2-7, with unresolved D. This CDR3 contains 13 residues. Trimming shortened V by 0 bases and J by 2 bases, and 5 bases separated the two germline ends. From germline, CDR1 is MNHNY and CDR2 SVGAGI (reference sequence).

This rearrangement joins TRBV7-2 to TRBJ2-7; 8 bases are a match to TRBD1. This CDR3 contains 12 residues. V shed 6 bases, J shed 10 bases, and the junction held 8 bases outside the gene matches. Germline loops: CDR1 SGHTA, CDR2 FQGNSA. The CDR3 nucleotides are TGTGCCAGCAGTTCGACAGGGGAAATTCAGTACTTC. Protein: CASSSTGEIQYF.